This entry describes one T cell receptor (beta chain). The data were taken from a study of blood T cell repertoires in COVID-19. Clones were read by immunoSEQ multiplex PCR, and TCRdb kept only the in-frame ones, dropping some. The sample records around 60,000 clones, about 81% being singletons. The CDR3 runs 14 residues. V lost 6 bases and J 4 bases, leaving 16 bases between the germline ends. Germline lookup yields CDR1 SNHLY and CDR2 FYNNEI. Material: peripheral blood. The sequence was collected from a man of 80 years or more with acute or convalescent COVID-19. The chain carries TRBV2 and TRBJ2-7; D perhaps matches TRBD2 (6 bases). As DNA, the CDR3 is TGTGCCAGCAGAGCGGGCTCGCTGCAGTACGAGCAGTACTTC. The encoded protein is CASRAGSLQYEQYF.